Here is one TCR beta chain with its context. The antigen is undetermined. Anyone with autoimmune disease history or systemic immunosuppression was excluded. The J segment lost 5 bases and the V segment lost 5 bases, leaving 4 bases of the junction unmatched. Germline values: CDR1 SGHAT, CDR2 FQNNGV. CDR3 size: 14 residues. Here immunoSEQ multiplex PCR was the method, and the copy in TCRdb shows in-frame clones only, minus some. The data hold some 71,000 clones, with approximately 90% observed a single time. This sample was included in a study of OX40 agonist ivuxolimab in advanced cancers. Study at large: Allowance was made for prior anti-PD-1, anti-PD-L1 or anti-CTLA-4 therapy, and 40% had some. Study outcomes and limitations: In the expanded peripheral T cells, antigen specificity was never determined.

The receptor was derived from an adult with an advanced solid tumor such as melanoma, head and neck, liver or kidney cancer. Material: CD4+ or CD8+ T cells sorted from blood, obtained in a trial of the OX40 agonist ivuxolimab. This chain joins TRBV11-2 and TRBJ2-1, with 9 bases aligning to TRBD2. The CDR3 DNA reads as TGTGCCAGCAGCCCCAGCGGGAGGAACAATGAGCAGTTCTTC. Translated, it gives CASSPSGRNNEQFF.